This T cell receptor beta chain stems from a study of early T cells in non-severe SARS-CoV-2 infection. About the study: Bulk RNA from unsorted whole blood was sequenced; chains were unpaired.

The J segment lost 7 bases and the V segment lost 6 bases, leaving 8 bases of the junction unmatched. Germline V gene data show CDR1 as SQVTM and CDR2 as ANQGSEA. The CDR3 consists of 12 residues. General study findings and limits: VDJdb-based matching was biased toward anti-spike CD8 responses and missed private and CD4 specificities.

Unique molecular identifiers were attached to individual cDNA molecules. TCRdb analysed the 5' RACE reads with MiXCR anew, one entry per CDR3 protein. The sample yields more than 85,000 distinct CDR3 sequences, approximately 16% seen once. For this clonotype: The antigen is undetermined.

The TCR originated in an adult who was a healthcare worker with PCR-confirmed SARS-CoV-2 infection or an uninfected control (not recorded which). Sequenced input: whole blood. The V call is TRBV29-1, the J call TRBJ1-1, with TRBD1 matching 7 bases. Here the CDR3 DNA reads TGCAGCGTAACCGGGACAGCCTATGAAGCTTTCTTT. Protein product: CSVTGTAYEAFF.